Below are 14 T cell receptor beta chains sequenced from a single sample in a study of blood T cells in healthy people across ages. The authors ran a second PCR of roughly 6 to 11 cycles using a sample-barcoded 5' primer and a J-beta primer mix. TCRdb called the 5' RACE reads again in MiXCR, with one record for every CDR3 protein. The data contain about 750,000 distinct CDR3 sequences, around half of them singletons. The specimen sequenced was blood. The receptors stem from a man older than 75 in good health.

The rearrangement uses TRBV6-5 and TRBJ2-4, with 10 bases aligning to TRBD2. Judging by the DNA end, TRBJ2-7 fits better; the J call may be wrong. The CDR3 consists of 14 residues. Germline CDR1 reads MNHEY; CDR2 reads SVGAGI. This CDR3 is CASSNGLAGDEQYF. The CDR3 region has the DNA TGTGCCAGCAGCAACGGGCTAGCGGGAGACGAGCAGTACTTC.

This clonotype turned up a few times. V is TRBV10-3 and J is TRBJ2-3, with 7 positions matching TRBD1. Germline CDR1 reads ENHRY; CDR2 reads SYGVKD. Trimming at V came to 9 bases and at J to 7 bases, leaving 10 bases not matched to a gene. The CDR3 loop spans 13 amino acids. The CDR3 spells CAIRTGDPNTQYF. CDR3 DNA: TGTGCCATTCGCACAGGGGACCCAAATACGCAGTATTTT.

This chain connects TRBV5-1 to TRBJ2-1; D remains unclear. Germline V lookup: CDR1 SGHRS, CDR2 YFSETQ. Between the trimmed V and J ends, which lost 0 bases and 7 bases, there was a span of 11 bases. CDR3 length: 14 residues. In DNA, the CDR3 is TGCGCCAGCAGCTTGGTGGTTGGCGGAAATGAGCAGTTCTTC. Amino acid sequence: CASSLVVGGNEQFF.

This clonotype was seen only a few times. V gene TRBV29-1 combines with J gene TRBJ2-3; tentative D call: TRBD2 (5 bases). Germline CDR1 reads SQVTM; CDR2 reads ANQGSEA. The CDR3 is 12 residues long. Deletions cut 8 bases from V and 0 bases from J, with 9 bases between. This CDR3 reads CSITGSTDTQYF. The CDR3, as DNA: TGCAGCATTACGGGGAGCACAGATACGCAGTATTTT.

This clonotype was observed a handful of times. The J gene is TRBJ1-2, the V gene TRBV10-3; D is uncertain. The CDR3 has 14 residues. Per germline, CDR1 ENHRY and CDR2 SYGVKD. Trimming took off 0 bases at V and 0 bases at J, with 5 bases between the two ends. CDR3 residues: CAISESDANYGYTF. CDR3 bases: TGTGCCATCAGTGAGTCCGACGCTAACTATGGCTACACCTTC.

This clonotype has a handful of counts. The chain has TRBV24-1 and TRBJ2-3; TRBD1 aligns across 10 bases. The J segment lost 3 bases and the V segment lost 3 bases, leaving 5 bases of the junction unmatched. CDR1 is KGHDR and CDR2 is SFDVKD in the germline V gene. This CDR3 is 16 amino acids long. The CDR3 DNA reads as TGTGCCACCAGTGATCCGGACAGGGGGTGGACAGATACGCAGTATTTT. As protein: CATSDPDRGWTDTQYF.

V usage is TRBV7-6 and J usage is TRBJ2-1; 7 bases align to TRBD2. Unmatched junction bases numbered 7, after V lost 3 bases and J lost 5 bases. The CDR3 is made up of 15 amino acids. Germline V gives CDR1 SGHVS, CDR2 FNYEAQ. This CDR3 reads CASSLRGGSHNEQFF. The DNA for the CDR3 is TGTGCCAGCAGCTTGCGTGGCGGGAGCCACAATGAGCAGTTCTTC. The full variable domain, with the rest looked up from reference TRBV7-6 and TRBJ2-1, is GAGVSQSPRYKVTKRGQDVALRCDPISGHVSLYWYRQALGQGPEFLTYFNYEAQQDKSGLPNDRFSAERPEGSISTLTIQRTEQRDSAMYRCASSLRGGSHNEQFFGPGTRLTVL.

In this sample, this clonotype turned up a few times. This chain links TRBV7-2 with TRBJ2-5, with D possibly matching TRBD1 (5 bases). The V and J ends lost 5 bases and 1 base respectively, with 11 bases between them. The CDR3 covers 14 residues. Germline V CDR1 and CDR2: SGHTA, FQGNSA. The CDR3 nucleotides are TGTGCCAGCAGCCCCTGGCAGGGCCAAGAGACCCAGTACTTC. Protein product: CASSPWQGQETQYF.

This clonotype was recorded many times. DNA of the CDR3: TGCAGTGCTTCCGGGACTAGCAGGGACGAGCAGTACTTC. Translated, it gives CSASGTSRDEQYF. The genes are TRBV20-1 and TRBJ2-7; the match to TRBD2 covers 9 bases. This CDR3 spans 13 amino acids. Trimming cost V 5 bases and J 5 bases; bases outside gene matches: 7. Germline CDR1 and CDR2: DFQATT and SNEGSKA (reference sequence).

This clonotype was seen once. The chain combines TRBV5-6 with TRBJ2-7; a weak D match, TRBD2 (5 bases). The J call may be faulty, since TRBJ2-5 better matches the DNA end. This CDR3 contains 14 residues. CDR1 is SGHDT, CDR2 YYEEEE, per germline. The CDR3 reads CASSLSPSGETQYF. The CDR3 coding sequence is TGTGCCAGCAGCTTGTCGCCCTCGGGGGAGACCCAGTACTTC.

This chain links TRBV24-1 with TRBJ2-3; maybe TRBD1 (6 bases). Germline V gives CDR1 KGHDR, CDR2 SFDVKD. The length of the CDR3 is 16 residues. Trimming removed 3 bases from V and 1 base from J, with 13 bases in between. The CDR3 here is CATSDAQGWGTDTQYF. The CDR3 DNA reads as TGTGCCACCAGTGATGCACAGGGATGGGGCACAGATACGCAGTATTTT.

The chain uses TRBV3-1 and TRBJ1-6, with 11 bases identical to TRBD1. The CDR3 totals 17 residues. Per germline, CDR1 LGHDT and CDR2 YNNKEL (reference sequence). V was clipped by 1 base and J by 10 bases; unmatched bases: 9. DNA for the CDR3: TGTGCCAGCAGCCAAGGACTAGGGGACAGGGGGGGCTCACCCCTCCACTTT. Translated: CASSQGLGDRGGSPLHF.

The gene calls are TRBV7-2 and TRBJ2-3, with D possibly matching TRBD2 (6 bases). The V end was cut by 4 bases, the J end by 6 bases, with 11 bases between. In germline, CDR1 is SGHTA, CDR2 FQGNSA. The CDR3 sequence is 13 residues long. CDR3 region: CASSSGALDTQYF. As DNA, the CDR3 is TGTGCCAGCAGCTCGGGAGCTTTGGATACGCAGTATTTT.

This chain uses TRBV10-3 with TRBJ1-2; no reliable D call. V dropped 5 bases and J dropped 1 base, with 11 bases sitting between them. CDR1 is ENHRY, CDR2 SYGVKD, per germline. The CDR3 is 14 amino acids. In DNA form, the CDR3 reads TGTGCCATCAGTAACAGCAAAATTAACTATGGCTACACCTTC. It specifies CAISNSKINYGYTF.